This TCR beta chain was recovered during a study of post-analysis software for immune sequencing data. Study-level information: Relapsing-remitting, secondary progressive and progressive-relapsing forms made up the multiple sclerosis disease courses.

TCR beta libraries were prepared from cDNA with unique molecular identifiers. TCRdb recomputed calls from the PCR reads with MiXCR, one row per CDR3 protein. Altogether about 460,000 distinct CDR3 sequences are present, roughly 45% being singletons, with the ten largest covering 9% to 13%. Of note for this clonotype: Its antigen is undetermined.

Germline values: CDR1 MNHEY, CDR2 SVGEGT. The CDR3 has 13 residues. Trimming removed 5 bases from V and 2 bases from J, with 7 bases in between. Broader study findings: TRBV5-6, TRBV5-1 and TRBV20-1 were among four to six TRBV segments more frequent in patients than controls.

This chain joins TRBV6-2 or TRBV6-3 and TRBJ1-5; D unclear. Sequenced material: blood. This TCR was recovered from a girl aged 5-17 years with multiple sclerosis. CDR3 sequence reads: CASSGEGNQPQHF. The CDR3 nucleotides are TGTGCCAGCAGTGGGGAGGGCAATCAGCCCCAGCATTTT.